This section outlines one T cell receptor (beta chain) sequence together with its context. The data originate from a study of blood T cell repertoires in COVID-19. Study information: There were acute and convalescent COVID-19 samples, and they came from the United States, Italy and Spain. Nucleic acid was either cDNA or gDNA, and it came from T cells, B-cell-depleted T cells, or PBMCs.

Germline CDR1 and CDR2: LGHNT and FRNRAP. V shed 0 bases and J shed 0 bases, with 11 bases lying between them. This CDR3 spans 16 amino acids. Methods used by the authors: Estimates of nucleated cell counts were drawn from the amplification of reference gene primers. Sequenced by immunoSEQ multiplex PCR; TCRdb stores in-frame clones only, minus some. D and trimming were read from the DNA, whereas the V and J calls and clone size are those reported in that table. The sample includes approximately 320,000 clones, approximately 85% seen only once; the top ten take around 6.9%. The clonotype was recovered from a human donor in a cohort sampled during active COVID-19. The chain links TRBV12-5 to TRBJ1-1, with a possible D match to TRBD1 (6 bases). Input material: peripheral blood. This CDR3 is CASGLVLGGLNTEAFF. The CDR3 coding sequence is TGTGCTAGTGGTTTGGTACTGGGGGGGCTGAACACTGAAGCTTTCTTT.